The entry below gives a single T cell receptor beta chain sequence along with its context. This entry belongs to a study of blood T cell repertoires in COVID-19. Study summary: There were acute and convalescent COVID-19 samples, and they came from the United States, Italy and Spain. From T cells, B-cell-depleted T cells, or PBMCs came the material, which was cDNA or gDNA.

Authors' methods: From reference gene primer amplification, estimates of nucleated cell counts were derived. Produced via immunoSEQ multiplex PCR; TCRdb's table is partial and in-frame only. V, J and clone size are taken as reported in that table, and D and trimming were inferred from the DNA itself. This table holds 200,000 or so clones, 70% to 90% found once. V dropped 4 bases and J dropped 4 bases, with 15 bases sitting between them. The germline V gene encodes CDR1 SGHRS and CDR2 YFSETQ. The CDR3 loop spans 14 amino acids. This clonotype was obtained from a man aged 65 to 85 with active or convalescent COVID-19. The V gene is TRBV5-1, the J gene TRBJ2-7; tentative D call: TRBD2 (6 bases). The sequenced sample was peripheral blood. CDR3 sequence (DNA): TGCGCCAGCAGCACCGCCGGGACTCGTTACGAGCAGTACTTC. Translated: CASSTAGTRYEQYF.